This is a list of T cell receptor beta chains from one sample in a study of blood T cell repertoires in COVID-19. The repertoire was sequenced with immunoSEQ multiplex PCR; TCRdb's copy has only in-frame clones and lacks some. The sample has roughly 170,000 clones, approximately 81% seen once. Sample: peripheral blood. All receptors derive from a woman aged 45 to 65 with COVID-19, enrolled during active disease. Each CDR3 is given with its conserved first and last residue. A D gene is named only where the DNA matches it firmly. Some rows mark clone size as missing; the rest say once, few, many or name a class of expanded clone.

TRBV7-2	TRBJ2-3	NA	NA	CASSARLGIDTQYF	TGTGCCAGCAGCGCGCGACTAGGAATAGATACGCAGTATTTT
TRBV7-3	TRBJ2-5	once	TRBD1	CASSPRGQVQETQYF	TGTGCCAGCAGCCCCCGGGGACAGGTCCAAGAGACCCAGTACTTC
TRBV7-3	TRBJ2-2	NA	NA	CASSTKDWGPGELFF	TGTGCCAGCAGCACCAAGGATTGGGGCCCCGGGGAGCTGTTTTTT
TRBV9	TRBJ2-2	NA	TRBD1	CASSADRGTENTGELFF	TGTGCCAGCAGCGCCGATCGAGGGACAGAGAACACCGGGGAGCTGTTTTTT
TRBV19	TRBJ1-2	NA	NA	CASSNQGGGYGYTF	TGTGCCAGTAGCAATCAGGGAGGAGGCTATGGCTACACCTTC
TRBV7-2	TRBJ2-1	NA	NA	CASSLGLPAYNEQFF	TGTGCCAGCAGCTTAGGACTACCAGCCTACAATGAGCAGTTCTTC
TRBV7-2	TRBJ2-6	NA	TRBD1	CASSLAGTGYTSGANVLTF	TGTGCCAGCAGCTTAGCCGGGACAGGCTACACCTCTGGGGCCAACGTCCTGACTTTC
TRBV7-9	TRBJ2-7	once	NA	CASSTPLGRGYEQYF	TGTGCCAGCAGCACCCCCTTGGGGCGCGGCTACGAGCAGTACTTC
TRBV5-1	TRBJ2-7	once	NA	CASSLGEGYEQYF	TGCGCCAGCAGCTTGGGTGAGGGCTACGAGCAGTACTTC
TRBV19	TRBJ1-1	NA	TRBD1	CASSAQGGPGAFF	TGTGCCAGTAGTGCGCAAGGGGGCCCGGGAGCTTTCTTT
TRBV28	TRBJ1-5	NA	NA	CASSLWEDNQPQHF	TGTGCCAGCAGTTTATGGGAGGACAATCAGCCCCAGCATTTT
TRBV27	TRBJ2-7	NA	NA	CASSPLEGRLSYEQYF	TGTGCCAGCAGTCCCCTTGAGGGCCGCCTCTCCTACGAGCAGTACTTC
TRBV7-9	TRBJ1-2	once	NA	CASSLGGDYGYTF	TGTGCCAGCAGCCTGGGAGGAGACTATGGCTACACCTTC
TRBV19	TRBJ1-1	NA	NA	CASTAQLNTEAFF	TGTGCCAGTACTGCACAGTTGAACACTGAAGCTTTCTTT
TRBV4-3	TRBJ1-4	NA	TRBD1	CASSPHQGARGTNEKLFF	TGCGCCAGCAGTCCTCACCAGGGGGCGCGAGGAACTAATGAAAAACTGTTTTTT
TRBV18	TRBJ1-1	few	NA	CASSQGDMNTEAFF	TGTGCCAGCTCTCAAGGGGATATGAACACTGAAGCTTTCTTT
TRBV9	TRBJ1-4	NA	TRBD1	CASSVGGTGAANEKLFF	TGTGCCAGCAGCGTAGGTGGGACAGGGGCTGCTAATGAAAAACTGTTTTTT
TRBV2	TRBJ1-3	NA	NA	CASSESVSGNTIYF	TGTGCCAGCAGTGAATCGGTCTCTGGAAACACCATATATTTT
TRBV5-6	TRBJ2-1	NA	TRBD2	CASSLAGTSNEQFF	TGTGCCAGCAGCTTAGCCGGGACTAGCAATGAGCAGTTCTTC
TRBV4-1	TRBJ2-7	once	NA	CASSQGTELYEQYF	TGCGCCAGCAGCCAAGGGACAGAGCTCTACGAGCAGTACTTC
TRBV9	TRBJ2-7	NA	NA	CASGVGGEQYF	TGTGCCAGCGGAGTCGGGGGTGAGCAGTACTTC
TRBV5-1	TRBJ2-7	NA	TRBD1	CASSYGGTGIYEQYF	TGCGCCAGCAGCTATGGGGGGACAGGCATCTACGAGCAGTACTTC
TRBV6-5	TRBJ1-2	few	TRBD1	CASSRDRGSHGYTF	TGTGCCAGCAGTCGGGACAGGGGAAGCCATGGCTACACCTTC
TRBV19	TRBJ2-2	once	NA	CASSPDPGHLNTGELFF	TGTGCCAGTAGCCCAGATCCGGGACACCTGAACACCGGGGAGCTGTTTTTT
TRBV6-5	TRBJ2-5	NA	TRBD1	CASSTGQGETQYF	TGTGCCAGCAGTACGGGACAGGGGGAGACCCAGTACTTC
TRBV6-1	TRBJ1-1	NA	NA	CASSEIETAEAFF	TGTGCCAGCAGTGAGATTGAGACAGCCGAAGCTTTCTTT
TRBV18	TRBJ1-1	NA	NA	CASSPLRETEAFF	TGTGCCAGCTCACCACTGAGGGAAACTGAAGCTTTCTTT
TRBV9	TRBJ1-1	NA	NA	CASSPRVQMNTEAFF	TGTGCCAGCAGCCCCCGAGTACAGATGAACACTGAAGCTTTCTTT
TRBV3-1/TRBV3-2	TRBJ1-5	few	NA	CASSQGPPAGWSNQPQHF	TGTGCCAGCAGCCAAGGCCCACCGGCAGGATGGAGCAATCAGCCCCAGCATTTT
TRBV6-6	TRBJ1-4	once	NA	CASTAGNEKLFF	TGTGCCAGCACGGCAGGGAATGAAAAACTGTTTTTT
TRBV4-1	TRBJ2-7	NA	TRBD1	CASSQAQGVTYEQYF	TGCGCCAGCAGCCAAGCGCAGGGGGTGACCTACGAGCAGTACTTC
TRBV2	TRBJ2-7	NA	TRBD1	CASRDGQAAYEQYF	TGTGCCAGCAGGGATGGACAGGCGGCTTACGAGCAGTACTTC
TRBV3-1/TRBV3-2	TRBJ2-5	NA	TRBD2	CASSQDGTSGAARETQYF	TGTGCCAGCAGCCAAGATGGGACTAGCGGGGCCGCACGGGAGACCCAGTACTTC
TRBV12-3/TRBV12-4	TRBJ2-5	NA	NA	CASSLIFETQYF	TGTGCCAGCAGTTTAATCTTTGAGACCCAGTACTTC
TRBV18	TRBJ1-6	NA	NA	CASSPTDNSPLHF	TGTGCCAGCTCACCTACAGATAATTCACCCCTCCACTTT
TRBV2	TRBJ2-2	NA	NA	CASSVRGTNTGELFF	TGTGCCAGCAGTGTCAGGGGCACGAACACCGGGGAGCTGTTTTTT
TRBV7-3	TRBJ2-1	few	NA	CASSLTSSNEQFF	TGTGCCAGCAGCTTAACTAGCAGCAATGAGCAGTTCTTC
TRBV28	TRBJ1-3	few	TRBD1	CASSLQGAGNTIYF	TGTGCCAGCAGTTTACAGGGGGCTGGAAACACCATATATTTT
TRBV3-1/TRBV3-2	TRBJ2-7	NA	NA	CASSPQRSGSGEQYF	TGTGCCAGCAGTCCCCAACGCTCCGGATCGGGCGAGCAGTACTTC
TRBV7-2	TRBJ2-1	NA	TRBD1	CASSFAATGSSYNEQFF	TGTGCCAGCAGCTTTGCGGCGACAGGGAGCTCCTACAATGAGCAGTTCTTC
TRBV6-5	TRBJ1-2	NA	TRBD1	CASSRQTGGNYGYTF	TGTGCCAGCAGTCGTCAGACAGGGGGTAACTATGGCTACACCTTC
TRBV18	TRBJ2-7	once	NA	CASSPYGGNAYEQYF	TGTGCCAGCTCACCCTATGGGGGGAACGCCTACGAGCAGTACTTC
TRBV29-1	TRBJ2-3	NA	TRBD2	CSVEGLAGGIDTQYF	TGCAGCGTTGAGGGACTAGCGGGGGGTATAGATACGCAGTATTTT
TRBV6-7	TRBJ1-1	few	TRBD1	CASSYSEQGEVRNTEAFF	TGTGCCAGCAGTTACTCGGAGCAGGGGGAAGTCCGGAACACTGAAGCTTTCTTT
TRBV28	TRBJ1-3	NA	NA	CAGHGPPGNTIYF	TGTGCCGGGCACGGTCCTCCGGGAAACACCATATATTTT
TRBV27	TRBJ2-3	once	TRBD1	CASATGSDTQYF	TGTGCCAGCGCGACAGGGTCAGATACGCAGTATTTT
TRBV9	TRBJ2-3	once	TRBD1	CASSPKTGSTDTQYF	TGTGCCAGCAGCCCCAAGACAGGGAGCACAGATACGCAGTATTTT
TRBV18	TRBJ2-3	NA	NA	CASSPLPSAVATDTQYF	TGTGCCAGCTCACCCCTCCCTTCTGCCGTGGCCACAGATACGCAGTATTTT
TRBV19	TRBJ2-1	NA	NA	CASSVDWAYNEQFF	TGTGCCAGTAGTGTCGACTGGGCCTACAATGAGCAGTTCTTC
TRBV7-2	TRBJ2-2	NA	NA	CASSLRRENTGELFF	TGTGCCAGCAGCTTAAGGCGGGAGAACACCGGGGAGCTGTTTTTT
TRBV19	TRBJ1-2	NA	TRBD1	CASSREGTGYGYTF	TGTGCCAGTAGTAGAGAGGGGACAGGGTATGGCTACACCTTC
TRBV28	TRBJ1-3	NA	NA	CASSPRRRQGNTIYF	TGTGCCAGCAGCCCTCGTCGGAGGCAGGGAAACACCATATATTTT
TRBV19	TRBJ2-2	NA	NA	CASSPEYTGELFF	TGTGCCAGTAGTCCGGAGTACACCGGGGAGCTGTTTTTT
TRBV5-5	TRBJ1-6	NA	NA	CASSLGGSSYNSPLHF	TGTGCCAGCAGCCTGGGGGGCAGCTCCTATAATTCACCCCTCCACTTT
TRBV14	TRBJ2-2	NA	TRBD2	CASAFRGGTGELFF	TGTGCCAGCGCCTTCCGGGGAGGGACCGGGGAGCTGTTTTTT
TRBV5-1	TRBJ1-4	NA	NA	CASSGGATNEKLFF	TGCGCCAGCAGCGGCGGAGCAACTAATGAAAAACTGTTTTTT
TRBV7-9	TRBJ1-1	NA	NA	CASSIQGLGNTEAFF	TGTGCCAGCAGCATCCAGGGATTGGGGAACACTGAAGCTTTCTTT